This TCR beta chain is drawn from a study of neoadjuvant anti-PD-1 for oral cavity cancer. Time point of the sample: after neoadjuvant nivolumab, at surgical resection. Patients had newly diagnosed, untreated stage II-IVA oral cavity squamous cell carcinoma. No culture or expansion preceded analysis of these blood cells. The repertoire was sequenced with immunoSEQ multiplex PCR; TCRdb's copy has only in-frame clones and lacks some. The sample lists about 42,000 clones; 65% to 85% were seen once. This CDR3 is 15 amino acids long. Trimming took 4 bases from V and 2 from J, leaving 15 bases between them. From germline, CDR1 is MNHEY and CDR2 SMNVEV (reference sequence). Study results and limitations: TCR analyses covered only a few patients per response group.

A word on this clone: As yet, its antigen is unknown.

This chain connects TRBV27 to TRBJ2-7; TRBD2 is a possible D gene (6 bases). This specimen was PBMCs, taken after nivolumab (anti-PD-1) treatment. This TCR derives from a person aged 35-79 years with oral cavity squamous cell carcinoma. CDR3 nucleotides: TGTGCCAGCAGTTCGAGAGGAGGGTCCGCCTACGAGCAGTACTTC. Amino acids: CASSSRGGSAYEQYF.